Listed below are T cell receptor beta chains from one sample, sequenced in a study of hypomethylating agent response in myelodysplastic syndrome. The assay was immunoSEQ multiplex PCR, and TCRdb's table has in-frame clones only and misses some. The repertoire includes 5,000 or so clones, approximately 80% of them detected once, and 15% to 20% sits in the top ten. This specimen was bone marrow, taken before or after starting hypomethylating agent treatment for myelodysplastic syndrome (not recorded which). These TCRs come from a human donor with myelodysplastic syndrome. Both conserved end residues are part of each CDR3. A D gene is named only where the DNA matches it firmly. Rows give clone size only sometimes, using once, few, many, or a class for an expanded clone.

v_call: TRBV19
d_call: -
j_call: TRBJ1-2
clone_size: -
cdr3_nt: TGTGCCAGTGGAGATTTAGGGAGCCAGGAAGGCTACACCTTC
cdr3_aa: CASGDLGSQEGYTF

v_call: TRBV2
d_call: TRBD1
j_call: TRBJ2-5
clone_size: -
cdr3_nt: TGTGCCAGCAGTGAACCGCCGGGACAGGGCCTTGGGCAGTACTTC
cdr3_aa: CASSEPPGQGLGQYF

v_call: TRBV7-8
d_call: TRBD1
j_call: TRBJ1-1
clone_size: -
cdr3_nt: TGTGCCAGCAGGAGGGGACAGGGCACTGAAGCTTTCTTT
cdr3_aa: CASRRGQGTEAFF

v_call: TRBV10-3
d_call: -
j_call: TRBJ2-4
clone_size: once
cdr3_nt: TGTGCCATCAGCTCCCCAGGGGTAAACATTCAGTACTTC
cdr3_aa: CAISSPGVNIQYF

v_call: TRBV5-5
d_call: TRBD2
j_call: TRBJ2-3
clone_size: -
cdr3_nt: TGTGCCAGCAGCCTCGCCCTAGCGGGGGGGCCGACAGATACGCAGTATTTT
cdr3_aa: CASSLALAGGPTDTQYF

v_call: TRBV30
d_call: TRBD1
j_call: TRBJ2-2
clone_size: -
cdr3_nt: TGTGCCTGGAGTGTAGGGACAGGGGGACCGACCGGGGAGCTGTTTTTT
cdr3_aa: CAWSVGTGGPTGELFF

v_call: TRBV9
d_call: TRBD1
j_call: TRBJ1-2
clone_size: few
cdr3_nt: TGTGCCAGCAGCCCCGACAGGGGGAACTATGGCTACACCTTC
cdr3_aa: CASSPDRGNYGYTF

v_call: TRBV2
d_call: TRBD2
j_call: TRBJ2-3
clone_size: -
cdr3_nt: TGTGCCAGCAGAAGAGCGGGGGGCACAGATACGCAGTATTTT
cdr3_aa: CASRRAGGTDTQYF

v_call: TRBV11-3
d_call: -
j_call: TRBJ1-5
clone_size: -
cdr3_nt: TGTGCCAGCAGTGACGGCGGGGGACGCAATCAGCCCCAGCATTTT
cdr3_aa: CASSDGGGRNQPQHF

v_call: TRBV7-6
d_call: -
j_call: TRBJ2-3
clone_size: -
cdr3_nt: TGTGCCAGCAGCTTCCGGGGATTGCGGGTCAAAGATACGCAGTATTTT
cdr3_aa: CASSFRGLRVKDTQYF